The subject of this entry is one TCR beta chain. Its specific antigen is unknown. No qualities accompany the bases; no much larger clone lies one base away. This sample is part of a study of PD-1 blockade in classical Hodgkin lymphoma (TCRdb year 2020). In terms of the full investigation: Nivolumab dosing was 3 mg/kg intravenously every 2 weeks, continuing until either disease progression or unacceptable toxicity. The study used CyTOF and TCR beta sequencing to define a peripheral blood immune signature of response to PD-1 blockade in classical Hodgkin lymphoma.

The germline V gene gives CDR1 as SNHLY and CDR2 as FYNNEI. From cysteine to phenylalanine, the CDR3 is 16 amino acids long. The kept DNA is CDR3 alone, 48 bases in frame from the first base. For this chain, trimming is 6 bases at the V end and 3 bases at the J end, and the number of junction bases without a gene match is 13. Study-level results and caveats: Baseline TCR diversity was reported to be lower in newly diagnosed patients than in healthy donors and to be lower still in relapsed/refractory patients. Lower diversity was observed in patients in whom nivolumab was started less than 1 year after ASCT, and these patients were excluded from later analyses so that confounding by immune reconstitution would be avoided. A significant rise by C4D1 was seen in CD4+ but not CD8+ TCR diversity (p=0.0027 vs p=0.16), with the rise being most apparent in complete responders (p=0.02). Trial patients with a complete response had baseline diversity similar to that of newly diagnosed patients, while partial responders and progressors had significantly lower diversity. The study was restricted to a single clinical trial cohort, and the causes of repertoire differences, possibly disease activity or prior therapy, were left undefined.

The Qiagen DNeasy kit was used to extract genomic DNA from unsorted PBMCs and from the negatively selected CD4+ and CD8+ fractions. TCR beta CDR3 regions were amplified by immunoSEQ multiplex PCR using primers annealing to V and J segments. A synthetic immune receptor repertoire was used to minimize amplification bias, and any remaining bias was removed computationally after sequencing. The source study handled its data this way. Custom Python scripts were used to quantify repertoire diversity as the Shannon entropy index. Unsorted, CD4+ and CD8+ repertoires were analyzed separately, except in combined analyses where CD4+ and CD8+ sequences were merged in silico. Clonal expansion was defined as a frequency increase of at least 2-fold after treatment compared with C1D1, and clones undetected at baseline were assigned a pseudocount of 0.5. Clones with 0 or 1 copy at C1D1 were classified as singleton clones, and clones with 2 or more copies were classified as non-singleton clones. By matching protein sequences in sorted samples from the same patient, clones expanded in unsorted samples were annotated as CD4+, CD8+ or unknown. Wilcoxon tests on paired samples were used to test changes in diversity from C1D1 to C4D1. The table comes from immuneACCESS by way of TCRdb, which keeps in-frame sequences with V and J called. Part of the clones is missing from these tables; in studies checked, under half for an unresolved V gene and the rest for unknown reasons. The V and J calls and clone size were taken over from that table, and D and trimming were inferred from the DNA. The table for this sample lists almost 95,000 clones; under 85% of them were counted only once. Of the sample, over 15% falls within the top ten clones.

The time point label for this specimen denotes: cycle 4 day 1 (C4D1), after six to seven weeks of nivolumab. All trial patients had relapsed after autologous stem cell transplantation, with cohorts A, B and C differing in prior brentuximab vedotin exposure. A total of around 60 patients with relapsed/refractory classical Hodgkin lymphoma made up the trial cohort, and each patient's best overall response was complete response, partial response or progressive disease. In the multi-cohort phase II CheckMate 205 trial, trial patients received single-agent nivolumab. An independent review committee assessed best overall response by applying the 2007 International Working Group response criteria. PBMCs from the trial were collected at three points: immediately before nivolumab initiation (C1D1), and during therapy at cycle 2 day 1 and cycle 4 day 1. Peripheral blood was collected in 8 mL Vacutainer Cell Preparation Tubes, from which PBMCs were isolated by centrifugation and then cryopreserved.

The receptor comes from a human donor with classical Hodgkin lymphoma. Recombination connected TRBV2 to TRBJ2-7; 8 junctional bases match TRBD2. The sequences come from peripheral blood mononuclear cells (PBMCs), collected before the fourth cycle of nivolumab. The CDR3 in this case is CASRTGGLATNYEQYF. The base sequence is TGTGCCAGCAGGACGGGAGGGCTAGCGACGAACTACGAGCAGTACTTC. The full variable domain, completed from the reference TRBV2 and TRBJ2-7 proteins outside the CDR3, reads EPEVTQTPSHQVTQMGQEVILRCVPISNHLYFYWYRQILGQKVEFLVSFYNNEISEKSEIFDDQFSVERPDGSNFTLKIRSTKLEDSAMYFCASRTGGLATNYEQYFGPGTRLTVT.